Each of the 26 T cell receptor beta chains below was sequenced from the same sample in a study of Ad26.COV2.S vaccination and SARS-CoV-2 variants. As to treatment: some 20 received Ad26.COV2.S at low or high dose, single or two shots; 5 received placebo; per-sample allocation not given. Collection of the samples took place on day 63 after the first injection of vaccine or placebo. Some clones are missing from TCRdb's copy, which holds only in-frame ones; the method was immunoSEQ multiplex PCR. The sample includes about 350,000 clones, roughly 91% seen only once; the top ten take roughly 4.8%. Here the sequenced sample was peripheral blood, taken in a trial of Ad26.COV2.S vaccine versus placebo. The receptors here all came from a person between 18 and 59 years old who received the Ad26.COV2.S COVID-19 vaccine or a placebo.

The CDR3 bases are TGTGCCAGCAGTGTAGGCAGGGCTCAGCCCCAGCATTTT. This encodes CASSVGRAQPQHF. The chain joins TRBV6-4 to TRBJ1-5; D is possibly TRBD1 (5 bases). The germline V gene has CDR1 MRHNA and CDR2 SNTAGT. The CDR3 has 13 residues. Trimming took off 4 bases at V and 6 bases at J, with 10 bases between the two ends.

The chain uses TRBV19 and TRBJ2-1, with D perhaps TRBD2 (6 bases). Germline V gene data show CDR1 as LNHDA and CDR2 as SQIVND (reference sequence). This CDR3 is 15 amino acids long. Trimming left V 2 bases short and J 4 bases short, with 12 bases between. CDR3 in DNA: TGTGCCAGTAGTATATGGGACGGGGGATACAATGAGCAGTTCTTC. Its translation: CASSIWDGGYNEQFF.

The chain is built from TRBV13 and TRBJ2-1; 8 bases line up with TRBD1. Looked up from germline, CDR1 is PRHDT and CDR2 is FYEKMQ (reference sequence). The length of the CDR3 is 16 residues. Trimming cost V 5 bases and J 1 base; bases outside gene matches: 7. CDR3 loop: CASSIGTGGSYNEQFF. For the CDR3, the DNA is TGTGCCAGCAGCATTGGGACAGGCGGGTCCTACAATGAGCAGTTCTTC.

The V call is TRBV30, the J call TRBJ1-1; D perhaps matches TRBD1 (6 bases). Germline CDR1 GTSNPN, CDR2 SVGIG (reference sequence). The length of the CDR3 is 14 residues. V dropped 2 bases and J dropped 2 bases, with 12 bases sitting between them. DNA for the CDR3: TGTGCCTGGAGTCCCGGGACACCCAACACTGAAGCTTTCTTT. Its translation: CAWSPGTPNTEAFF.

This clone has just one count. J is TRBJ1-2 and V is TRBV3-1 (or the pseudogene TRBV3-2); D unclear. With 1 base removed from V and 6 bases from J, the gap between germline ends came to 9 bases. Germline lookup yields CDR1 LGHDT and CDR2 YNNKEL (reference sequence). The CDR3 contains 13 residues. CDR3 sequence (DNA): TGTGCCAGCAGCCAAGGGGTTTGGGATGGCTACACCTTC. Translation: CASSQGVWDGYTF.

This chain joins TRBV24-1 and TRBJ1-5; D may be TRBD1 (6 bases). The V and J ends lost 4 bases and 5 bases respectively, with 14 bases between them. The CDR3 is 15 residues long. Germline V gives CDR1 KGHDR, CDR2 SFDVKD. The CDR3 sequence is CATSESPKGDQPQHF. The CDR3 bases are TGTGCCACCAGTGAGTCCCCAAAGGGGGATCAGCCCCAGCATTTT.

The chain employs TRBV11-2 and TRBJ2-1; 11 positions match TRBD2. CDR1 is SGHAT and CDR2 is FQNNGV in the germline V gene. J gave up 10 bases and V 3 bases, and 8 bases lay outside the gene matches. The CDR3 extends over 15 amino acids. This chain's CDR3 is CASSFSGRALDEQFF. The CDR3 region has the DNA TGTGCCAGCAGCTTTAGCGGGAGGGCCTTAGACGAGCAGTTCTTC.

The chain uses TRBV9 and TRBJ1-1; weak D call: TRBD1 (5 bases). The CDR3 runs 14 residues. Germline-derived CDR1 and CDR2 are SGDLS and YYNGEE. V was pared by 0 bases and J by 3 bases, with 9 bases between. The CDR3: CASSVADTHTEAFF. Written as DNA, the CDR3 is TGTGCCAGCAGCGTAGCGGACACTCACACTGAAGCTTTCTTT.

V gene TRBV3-1 (or the pseudogene TRBV3-2) combines with J gene TRBJ1-6, with 7 nucleotides matching TRBD1. This CDR3 region has 15 residues. CDR1 LGHDT and CDR2 YNNKEL come from the germline V gene (reference sequence). With 0 bases clipped from V and 10 bases from J, the junction kept 6 bases outside the gene matches. DNA for the CDR3: TGTGCCAGCAGCCAAGAAGGAGGGGGCGACTCACCCCTCCACTTT. Translating gives CASSQEGGGDSPLHF.

The V and J genes are TRBV3-1 (or the pseudogene TRBV3-2) and TRBJ2-1; a weak D match, TRBD2 (6 bases). The CDR3 consists of 17 residues. CDR1 and CDR2 (germline): LGHDT, YNNKEL (reference sequence). The V end lost 2 bases, the J end lost 4 bases, and 18 bases lay between the germline ends. CDR3 protein: CASSQSWPGVSYNEQFF. The CDR3 coding sequence is TGTGCCAGCAGCCAATCTTGGCCGGGGGTTTCTTACAATGAGCAGTTCTTC.

J is TRBJ2-3 and V is TRBV6-5; 10 bases are shared with TRBD1. Germline V gene data show CDR1 as MNHEY and CDR2 as SVGAGI. This CDR3 contains 14 residues. Unmatched junction bases numbered 5, after V lost 6 bases and J lost 5 bases. As DNA, the CDR3 is TGTGCCAGCAGCCGGGACAGGGGTGTAGATACGCAGTATTTT. It translates to CASSRDRGVDTQYF.

V is TRBV10-3 and J is TRBJ1-2; tentatively, D is TRBD1 (5 bases). Trimming removed 0 bases from V and 7 bases from J, with 12 bases in between. Germline-derived CDR1 and CDR2 are ENHRY and SYGVKD. The CDR3 runs 14 residues. The chain's CDR3 is CAISESGDGSGYTF. The CDR3 nucleotides read TGTGCCATCAGTGAGTCGGGGGACGGCTCTGGCTACACCTTC.

J is TRBJ1-1 and V is TRBV7-8; the match to TRBD1 covers 7 bases. J gave up 0 bases and V 2 bases, and 12 bases lay outside the gene matches. This CDR3 is 18 amino acids long. Germline CDR1 and CDR2: SGHVS and FQNEAQ. The CDR3 nucleotides read TGTGCCAGCAGCTTATATGACAGGGCGACTTTTATGAACACTGAAGCTTTCTTT. Translating gives CASSLYDRATFMNTEAFF.

The genes are TRBV7-2 and TRBJ1-6; the match to TRBD1 covers 7 bases. Germline assignment: CDR1 SGHTA and CDR2 FQGNSA. The junction had 11 bases not matched to a gene; V was cut back by 5 bases and J by 7 bases. The CDR3 covers 16 residues. The chain's CDR3 is CASSLRTGGRNSPLHF. CDR3 bases: TGTGCCAGCAGCCTAAGGACAGGAGGACGGAATTCACCCCTCCACTTT.

Points on this clone: The sample holds other DNA sequences that translate to the same CDR3. This sequence joins TRBV28 and TRBJ1-2, with D hard to call. Germline V lookup: CDR1 MDHEN, CDR2 SYDVKM. Between the trimmed V and J ends, which lost 2 bases and 2 bases, there was a span of 3 bases. This CDR3 contains 12 residues. In nucleotides, the CDR3 is TGTGCCAGCAGTTTAGGAAACTATGGCTACACCTTC. Amino acids: CASSLGNYGYTF.

This chain joins TRBV5-6 and TRBJ2-1; tentative D call: TRBD1 (5 bases). Germline V gives CDR1 SGHDT, CDR2 YYEEEE. The CDR3 is 13 residues long. The germline V and J ends were trimmed by 6 bases and 4 bases, with 11 bases remaining between them. The CDR3 spells CASIESGYNEQFF. CDR3 bases: TGTGCCAGCATCGAATCAGGGTACAATGAGCAGTTCTTC.

The chain is built from TRBV6-2 or TRBV6-3 and TRBJ1-6, with TRBD1 as a possible D gene (5 bases). This CDR3 region has 17 residues. V lost 4 bases to trimming and J lost 8 bases, with 21 bases between them. CDR1 is MNHEY, CDR2 SVGEGT, per germline. Written as DNA, the CDR3 is TGTGCCAGCAGTTCGCCTGTAGGGGTGGTTTTGGATTCACCCCTCCACTTT. It codes for CASSSPVGVVLDSPLHF.

J is TRBJ2-2 and V is TRBV5-6; D may be TRBD2 (6 bases). V was pared by 3 bases and J by 6 bases, with 9 bases between. CDR3 length: 13 amino acids. Germline values: CDR1 SGHDT, CDR2 YYEEEE. The CDR3: CASSSIAAGELFF. The CDR3 DNA is TGTGCCAGCAGCTCCATAGCGGCCGGGGAGCTGTTTTTT.

This chain links TRBV7-6 with TRBJ2-5; 14 bases agree with TRBD2. The germline V gene encodes CDR1 SGHVS and CDR2 FNYEAQ. The CDR3 has 17 amino acids. Losses at the gene ends were 5 bases for V and 3 bases for J; bases not matched to a gene: 8. The CDR3, as DNA: TGTGCCAGCAGCCCGCGAGGACTAGCGGGAGGTAAAGAGACCCAGTACTTC. It codes for CASSPRGLAGGKETQYF.

The chain links TRBV15 to TRBJ1-4; D possibly corresponds to TRBD1 (5 bases). Germline CDR1 is LNHNV and CDR2 is YYDKDF (reference sequence). Trimming pared 3 bases from V and 4 bases from J, leaving 15 bases between. There are 16 residues in the CDR3. CDR3 nucleotides: TGTGCCACCAGCAGGCTATCACAGGCCGGTAATGAAAAACTGTTTTTT. Its protein product is CATSRLSQAGNEKLFF. The whole variable domain, filled in from reference TRBV15 and TRBJ1-4, reads DAMVIQNPRYQVTQFGKPVTLSCSQTLNHNVMYWYQQKSSQAPKLLFHYYDKDFNNEADTPDNFQSRRPNTSFCFLDIRSPGLGDTAMYLCATSRLSQAGNEKLFFGSGTQLSVL.

The chain uses TRBV5-1 and TRBJ2-6, with D unclear. This CDR3 spans 13 amino acids. The germline V gene has CDR1 SGHRS and CDR2 YFSETQ. The V end was cut by 5 bases, the J end by 0 bases, with 3 bases between. The CDR3 nucleotides are TGCGCCAGCAGTATCTCTGGGGCCAACGTCCTGACTTTC. Protein: CASSISGANVLTF.

This clone was recorded only once. CDR3 region: CASSLATGITYEQYF. The CDR3 region has the DNA TGTGCCAGCAGCTTAGCGACAGGGATCACTTACGAGCAGTACTTC. The V gene is TRBV7-9, the J gene TRBJ2-7; TRBD1 matches at 7 bases. Germline V gives CDR1 SEHNR, CDR2 FQNEAQ (reference sequence). The CDR3 is 15 amino acids. J was trimmed by 4 bases and V by 0 bases; bases with no gene match: 6. The full variable domain, rest sourced from reference TRBV7-9 and TRBJ2-7, is DTGVSQNPRHKITKRGQNVTFRCDPISEHNRLYWYRQTLGQGPEFLTYFQNEAQLEKSRLLSDRFSAERPKGSFSTLEIQRTEQGDSAMYLCASSLATGITYEQYFGPGTRLTVT.

The CDR3 reads CASSLRGGNEQFF. CDR3 coding DNA: TGTGCCAGTAGCCTGCGGGGGGGCAATGAGCAGTTCTTC. The chain carries TRBV19 and TRBJ2-1, with 9 bases that match TRBD2. In germline, CDR1 is LNHDA, CDR2 SQIVND (reference sequence). The CDR3 contains 13 residues. The trim removed 6 bases at V and 6 bases at J, leaving 3 bases unmatched. The full variable domain, in which reference TRBV19 and TRBJ2-1 provide the parts outside the CDR3, is DGGITQSPKYLFRKEGQNVTLSCEQNLNHDAMYWYRQDPGQGLRLIYYSQIVNDFQKGDIAEGYSVSREKKESFPLTVTSAQKNPTAFYLCASSLRGGNEQFFGPGTRLTVL.

The chain combines TRBV27 with TRBJ1-3; D is unclear. CDR3 length: 14 amino acids. The ends were cut back, 8 bases at V and 0 bases at J, with 11 bases in the middle. The V gene's germline CDR1 is MNHEY and CDR2 SMNVEV (reference sequence). CDR3 coding DNA: TGTGCCAGCCGGTCGGGAGGCTCTGGAAACACCATATATTTT. This sequence encodes CASRSGGSGNTIYF.

The rearrangement uses TRBV28 and TRBJ1-1; the D is unclear. Germline lookup yields CDR1 MDHEN and CDR2 SYDVKM. V gave up 3 bases and J gave up 0 bases, with 20 bases separating them. The CDR3 has 18 amino acids. The CDR3 nucleotides are TGTGCCAGCAGTTTTGTGGGGTCGTCGGGGTTAATGAACACTGAAGCTTTCTTT. Its protein product is CASSFVGSSGLMNTEAFF.

This chain links TRBV12-3 or TRBV12-4 with TRBJ1-2; D call uncertain. The CDR3 consists of 12 residues. The V end was cut by 6 bases, the J end by 4 bases, with 9 bases between. CDR3 region: CASRYSVYGYTF. Written as DNA, the CDR3 is TGTGCCAGCAGGTATTCCGTCTATGGCTACACCTTC.